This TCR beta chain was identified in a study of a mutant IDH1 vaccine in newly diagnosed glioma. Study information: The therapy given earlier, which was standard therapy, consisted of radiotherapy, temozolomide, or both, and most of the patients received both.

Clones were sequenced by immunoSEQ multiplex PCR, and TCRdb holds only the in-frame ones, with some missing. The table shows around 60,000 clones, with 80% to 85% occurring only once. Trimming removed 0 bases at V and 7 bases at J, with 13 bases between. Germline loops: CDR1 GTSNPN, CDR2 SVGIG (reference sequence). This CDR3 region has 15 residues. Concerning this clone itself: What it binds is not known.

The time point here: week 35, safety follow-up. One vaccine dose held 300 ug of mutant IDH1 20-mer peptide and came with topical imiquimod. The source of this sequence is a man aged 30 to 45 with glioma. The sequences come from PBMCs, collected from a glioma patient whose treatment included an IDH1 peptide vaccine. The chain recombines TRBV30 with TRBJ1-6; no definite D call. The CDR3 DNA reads TGTGCCTGGAGTGTACTTTGGGGAAGCAATTCACCCCTCCACTTT. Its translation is CAWSVLWGSNSPLHF.